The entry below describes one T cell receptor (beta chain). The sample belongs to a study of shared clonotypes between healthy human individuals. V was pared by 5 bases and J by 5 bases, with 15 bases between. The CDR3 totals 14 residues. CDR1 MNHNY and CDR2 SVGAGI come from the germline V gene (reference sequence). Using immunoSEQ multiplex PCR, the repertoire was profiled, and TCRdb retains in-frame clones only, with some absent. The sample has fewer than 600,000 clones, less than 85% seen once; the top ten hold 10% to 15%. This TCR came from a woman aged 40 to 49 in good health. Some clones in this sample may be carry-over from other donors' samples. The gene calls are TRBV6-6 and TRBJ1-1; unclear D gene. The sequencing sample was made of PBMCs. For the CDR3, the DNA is TGTGCCAGCAGTCCCTTTGGGTTAGGGACTGAAGCTTTCTTT. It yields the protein CASSPFGLGTEAFF.